Listed below are T cell receptor beta chains from one sample, sequenced in a study of Ad26.COV2.S vaccination and SARS-CoV-2 variants. The table came from immunoSEQ multiplex PCR; TCRdb's copy has only in-frame clones and leaves some out. The data hold about 400,000 clones, with approximately 89% observed a single time. The sequencing here drew on peripheral blood, taken in a trial of Ad26.COV2.S vaccine versus placebo. The origin of the receptors is a person between 18 and 60 years old who received the Ad26.COV2.S COVID-19 vaccine or a placebo. CDR3s include the opening cysteine and the closing phenylalanine or tryptophan. The D gene is left open where the match is weak.

TRBV28	NA	TRBJ2-7	CASSLSMAPPYSYEQYF
TRBV9	TRBD2	TRBJ2-7	CASSADLAGEQYF
TRBV11-2	NA	TRBJ2-3	CASSFRIGGNTDTQYF
TRBV19	TRBD1	TRBJ2-7	CASSDTGGYEQYF
TRBV5-6	NA	TRBJ1-3	CASSWGPGEGNTIYF
TRBV19	TRBD1	TRBJ2-3	CASSEAGTGVTDTQYF
TRBV29-1	TRBD1	TRBJ2-1	CSVGDRVNEQFF
TRBV7-3	NA	TRBJ2-1	CASSLDPLGNEQFF
TRBV5-6	NA	TRBJ2-7	CASSFFGTPNEQYF
TRBV6-2/TRBV6-3	TRBD2	TRBJ2-1	CASSSKHGGSGSEQFF
TRBV28	NA	TRBJ2-7	CASREGGYEQYF
TRBV6-1	NA	TRBJ2-2	CASSRTPSGTGELFF
TRBV21-1	NA	TRBJ2-7	CASSTGTILLGEQYF
TRBV30	NA	TRBJ1-6	CAWSVQDNSPLHF
TRBV29-1	TRBD2	TRBJ2-1	CSVGWASGSDEQFF
TRBV12-5	NA	TRBJ2-7	CASGFIGGSLTYEQYF
TRBV6-5	NA	TRBJ2-5	CASSYGGQETQYF
TRBV7-9	NA	TRBJ2-7	CASSFTQPAYEQYF
TRBV7-9	NA	TRBJ2-1	CASSLVAGREQFF
TRBV5-8	NA	TRBJ1-4	CASSFGQGSNEKLFF
TRBV20-1	NA	TRBJ2-5	CSASRRETQYF
TRBV5-1	NA	TRBJ2-5	CASSLGSSQETQYF
TRBV15	NA	TRBJ1-2	CATSRDRPRGPQERGWTF
TRBV5-4	NA	TRBJ2-3	CASSPTAGLDTQYF
TRBV20-1	NA	TRBJ2-1	CSASSGSVSYNEQFF
TRBV5-1	NA	TRBJ2-5	CASSLGAVQETQYF
TRBV7-2	NA	TRBJ2-7	CASSLGLARSYEQYF
TRBV19	NA	TRBJ1-2	CASSVDTNYGYTF
TRBV2	NA	TRBJ2-5	CASSEEGGHRGETQYF
TRBV5-4	NA	TRBJ2-6	CASSSPPGRGGGGANVLTF
TRBV7-3	NA	TRBJ1-1	CASSFGQDTEAFF
TRBV11-2	NA	TRBJ2-2	CASSRPETTGELFF
TRBV10-3	TRBD2	TRBJ2-3	CAIRASGERDTQYF
TRBV5-1	NA	TRBJ2-3	CASSFRAVFTDTQYF
TRBV9	TRBD1	TRBJ1-4	CASSAGGQGDEKLFF
TRBV6-2/TRBV6-3	TRBD2	TRBJ2-7	CASSRLAGGYEQYF
TRBV5-1	TRBD1	TRBJ1-5	CASRTGPLSNQPQHF
TRBV7-9	NA	TRBJ2-4	CASSLTPSSEAKNIQYF
TRBV11-3	NA	TRBJ2-1	CASSKRSGTSSYNEQFF
TRBV18	NA	TRBJ2-2	CASSPSESGELFF
TRBV24-1	NA	TRBJ2-7	CATSERHEQYF
TRBV30	NA	TRBJ2-1	CAWRLANNEQFF
TRBV5-4	NA	TRBJ1-1	CASSLEPGKAMNTEAFF
TRBV5-4	NA	TRBJ2-7	CASSLDTGIGYEQYF
TRBV9	TRBD1	TRBJ1-4	CASSGTGEDEKLFF
TRBV11-2	NA	TRBJ2-5	CASSLGTVEWETQYF
TRBV6-2/TRBV6-3	TRBD1	TRBJ2-7	CASSYSPDRVYEQYF
TRBV3-1/TRBV3-2	NA	TRBJ2-7	CASSQVEDEQYF
TRBV19	NA	TRBJ2-1	CASSIGTIYNEQFF
TRBV6-1	NA	TRBJ2-1	CASSEVRDRTGQFF
TRBV5-4	TRBD1	TRBJ2-7	CASSLGGFGQDGQYF
TRBV2	TRBD2	TRBJ2-3	CASSDTTSGADTQYF
TRBV11-1	NA	TRBJ2-7	CASSFSSYEQYF
TRBV5-4	NA	TRBJ2-6	CASSPQGANVLTF
TRBV6-6	TRBD1	TRBJ2-3	CASKDRGRPDTQYF
TRBV30	NA	TRBJ1-1	CACGRVLMNTEAFF
TRBV7-8	TRBD1	TRBJ1-4	CASSPRQGGGEKLFF
TRBV12-3/TRBV12-4	NA	TRBJ2-7	CASSSGASYEQYF